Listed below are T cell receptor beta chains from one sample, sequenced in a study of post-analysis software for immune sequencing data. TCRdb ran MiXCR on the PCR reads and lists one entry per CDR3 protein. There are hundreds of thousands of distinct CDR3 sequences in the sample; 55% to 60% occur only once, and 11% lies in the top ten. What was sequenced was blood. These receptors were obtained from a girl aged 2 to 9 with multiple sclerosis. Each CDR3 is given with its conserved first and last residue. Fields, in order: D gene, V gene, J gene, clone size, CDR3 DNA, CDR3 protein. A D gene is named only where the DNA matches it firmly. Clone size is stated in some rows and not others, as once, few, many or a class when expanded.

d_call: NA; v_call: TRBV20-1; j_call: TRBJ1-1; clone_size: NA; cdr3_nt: TGCAGTATGGACAGGAACACTGAAGCTTTCTTT; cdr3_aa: CSMDRNTEAFF
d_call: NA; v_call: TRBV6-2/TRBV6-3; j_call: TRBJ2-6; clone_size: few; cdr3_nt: TGTGCCAGCGGGCCGTCTGGGGCCAACGTCCTGACTTTC; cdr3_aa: CASGPSGANVLTF
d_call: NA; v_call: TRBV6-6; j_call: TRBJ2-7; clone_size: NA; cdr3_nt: TGTGCCAGTCCCGTTGGTGGGTCCCTCTCCTACGAGCAGTACTTC; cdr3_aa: CASPVGGSLSYEQYF
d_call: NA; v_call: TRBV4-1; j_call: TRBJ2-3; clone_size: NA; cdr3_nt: TGCGCCAGCAGCCAGCGCGAGGGCACAGATACGCAGTATTTT; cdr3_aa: CASSQREGTDTQYF
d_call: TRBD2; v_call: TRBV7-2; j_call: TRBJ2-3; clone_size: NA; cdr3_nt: TGTGCCAGCACCTTAGTAGGGACTAGCCCAGATACGCAGTATTTT; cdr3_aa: CASTLVGTSPDTQYF
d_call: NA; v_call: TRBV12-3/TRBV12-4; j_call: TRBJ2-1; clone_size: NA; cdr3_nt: TGTGCCAGCAGTTTAAATTATGAGCAGTTCTTC; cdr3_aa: CASSLNYEQFF
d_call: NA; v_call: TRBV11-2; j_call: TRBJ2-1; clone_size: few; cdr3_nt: TGTGCCAGCTACGATGACAGCTCCTACAATGAGCAGTTCTTC; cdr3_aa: CASYDDSSYNEQFF
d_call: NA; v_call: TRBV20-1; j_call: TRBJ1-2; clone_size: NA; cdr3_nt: TGCAGTGCTAAACGGGGCTATGGCTACACCTTC; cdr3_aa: CSAKRGYGYTF
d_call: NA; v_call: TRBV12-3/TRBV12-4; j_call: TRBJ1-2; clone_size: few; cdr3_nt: TGTGCCAGCAGCCCCGGGGGGGCCCCCGAGAACTTCTATGGCTACACCTTC; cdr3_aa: CASSPGGAPENFYGYTF
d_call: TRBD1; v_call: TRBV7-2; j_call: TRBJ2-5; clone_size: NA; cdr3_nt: TGTGCCAGCAGCCCCCCGGGACAGGGGAGGGAGACCCAGTACTTC; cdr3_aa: CASSPPGQGRETQYF
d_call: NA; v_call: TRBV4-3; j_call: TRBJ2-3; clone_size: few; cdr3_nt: TGCGCCAGCAGCCCGAGCCGGTTGGATACGCAGTATTTT; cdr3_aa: CASSPSRLDTQYF
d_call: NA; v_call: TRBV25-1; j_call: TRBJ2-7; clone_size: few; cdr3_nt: TGTGCCATCGCCATCGGGACTCCACACTACGAGCAGTACTTC; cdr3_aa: CAIAIGTPHYEQYF
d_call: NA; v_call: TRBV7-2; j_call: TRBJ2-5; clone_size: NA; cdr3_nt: TGTGCCAGCAGCCCCCGGGACATTCTCAAGACCCAGTACTTC; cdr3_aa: CASSPRDILKTQYF
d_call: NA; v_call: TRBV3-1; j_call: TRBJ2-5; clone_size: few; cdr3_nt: TGTGCCAGCAGCGAAATTTCAGGCCAAGAGACCCAGTACTTC; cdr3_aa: CASSEISGQETQYF
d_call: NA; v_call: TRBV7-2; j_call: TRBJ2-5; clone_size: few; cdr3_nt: TGTGCCAGCAGCTTAGGGATAGAACCTGGGGAGACCCAGTACTTC; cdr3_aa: CASSLGIEPGETQYF
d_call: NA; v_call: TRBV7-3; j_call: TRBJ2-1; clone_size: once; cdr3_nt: TGTGCCAGCAGCTTTGGGGGTTTCGGTAATGAGCAGTTCTTC; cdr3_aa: CASSFGGFGNEQFF
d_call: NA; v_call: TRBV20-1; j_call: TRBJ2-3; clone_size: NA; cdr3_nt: TGCAGTGCTAGGTTTGAGCTCACAGATACGCAGTATTTT; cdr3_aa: CSARFELTDTQYF
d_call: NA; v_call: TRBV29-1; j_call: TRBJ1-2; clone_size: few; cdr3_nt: TGCTCCATCTCGGAGGCTGGGGTTGGCTACACCTTC; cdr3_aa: CSISEAGVGYTF
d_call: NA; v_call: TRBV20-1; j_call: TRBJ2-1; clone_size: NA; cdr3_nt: TGCAGTGCGGAGCGGGTGTGGCAGGGAGACAATGAGCAGTTCTTC; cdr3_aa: CSAERVWQGDNEQFF
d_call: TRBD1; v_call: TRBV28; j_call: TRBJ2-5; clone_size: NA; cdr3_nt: TGTGCCAGCTGTATCCGGGACAGGGGGGAGACCCAGTACTTC; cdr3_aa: CASCIRDRGETQYF
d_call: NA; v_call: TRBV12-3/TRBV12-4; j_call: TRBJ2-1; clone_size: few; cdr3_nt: TGTGCCAGCAGTTTAAGCCAATACAATGAGCAGTTCTTC; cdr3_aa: CASSLSQYNEQFF
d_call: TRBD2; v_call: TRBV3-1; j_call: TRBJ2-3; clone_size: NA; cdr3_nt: TGTGCCAGCAGCCAAGATCGGGGACTAGCGGGAATGTCTACAGCAATGCCAGATACGCAGTATTTT; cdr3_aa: CASSQDRGLAGMSTAMPDTQYF
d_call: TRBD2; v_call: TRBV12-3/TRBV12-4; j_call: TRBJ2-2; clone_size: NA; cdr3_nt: TGTGCCAGCAGCCGTAGCGGGGGGACCGGGGAGCTGTTTTTT; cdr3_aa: CASSRSGGTGELFF
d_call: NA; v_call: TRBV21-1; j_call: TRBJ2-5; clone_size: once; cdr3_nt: TGTGCCAGCTTTAATCTAGCGGGGGCCTTGCAAGAGACCCAGTACTTC; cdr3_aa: CASFNLAGALQETQYF
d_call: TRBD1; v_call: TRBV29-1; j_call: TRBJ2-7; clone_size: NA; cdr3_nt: TGCAGCGCCGGACAGGGTATGAACGAGCAGTACTTC; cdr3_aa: CSAGQGMNEQYF
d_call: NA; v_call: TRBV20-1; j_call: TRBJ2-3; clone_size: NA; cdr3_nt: TGCAGTGCTAGAGATTACGCGGGCTATACAGATACGCAGTATTTT; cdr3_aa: CSARDYAGYTDTQYF
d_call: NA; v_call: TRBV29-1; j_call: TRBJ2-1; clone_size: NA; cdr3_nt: TGCAGCGTCAAGTACAATGAGCAGTTCTTC; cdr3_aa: CSVKYNEQFF
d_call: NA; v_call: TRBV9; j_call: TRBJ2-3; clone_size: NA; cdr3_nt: TGTGCCAGCAGCGTAGCTCCCGGAGATACGCAGTATTTT; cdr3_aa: CASSVAPGDTQYF
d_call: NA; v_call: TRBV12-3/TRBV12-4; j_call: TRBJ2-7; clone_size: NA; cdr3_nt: TGTGCCAGCAGTTTCGGGGGTGGAAGCGGCGAGCAGTACTTC; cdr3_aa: CASSFGGGSGEQYF
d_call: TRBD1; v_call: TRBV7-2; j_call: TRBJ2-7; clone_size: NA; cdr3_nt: TGTGCCAGCAGCTTAGGGCTCCCGGGACAGGGCCACGAGCAGTACTTC; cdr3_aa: CASSLGLPGQGHEQYF
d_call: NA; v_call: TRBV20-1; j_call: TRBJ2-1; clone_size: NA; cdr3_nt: TGCAGTGCTAGAGACCCAGGGGTATTGAATGAGCAGTTCTTC; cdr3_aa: CSARDPGVLNEQFF
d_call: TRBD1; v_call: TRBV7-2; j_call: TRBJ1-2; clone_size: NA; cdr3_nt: TGTGCCAGCAGCTTAGTAGTCGGGACAGGGGTTAACACCTTC; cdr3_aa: CASSLVVGTGVNTF
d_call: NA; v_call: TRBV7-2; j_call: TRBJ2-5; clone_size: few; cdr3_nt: TGTGCCAGCAGCTTAGGCAGGGGTCTTATCTCTGAGACCCAGTACTTC; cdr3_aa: CASSLGRGLISETQYF
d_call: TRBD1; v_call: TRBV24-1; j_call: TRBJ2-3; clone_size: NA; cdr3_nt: TGTGCCACCAGTGATACCGGACAGGGGGCAGCGGATACGCAGTATTTT; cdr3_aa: CATSDTGQGAADTQYF
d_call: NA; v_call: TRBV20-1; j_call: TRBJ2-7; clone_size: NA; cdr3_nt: TGCAGTGCTAGGGGGATGGGAGGCGGGCCCTCGGGCGAGCAGTACTTC; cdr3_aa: CSARGMGGGPSGEQYF
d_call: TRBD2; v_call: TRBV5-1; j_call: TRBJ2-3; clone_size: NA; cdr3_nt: TGCGCCAGCAGCTTCTACGGGGGGACGAGCACAGATACGCAGTATTTT; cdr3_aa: CASSFYGGTSTDTQYF
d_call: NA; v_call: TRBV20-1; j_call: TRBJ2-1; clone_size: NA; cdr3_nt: TGCAGTGCTAGACAAGGGTCGGGATGGGGATCCTACAATGAGCAGTTCTTC; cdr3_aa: CSARQGSGWGSYNEQFF
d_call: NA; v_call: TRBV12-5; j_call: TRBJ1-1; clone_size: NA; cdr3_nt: TGTGCTAGTGGTTCTGCGTCTCTTGTCACTGAAGCTTTCTTT; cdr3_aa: CASGSASLVTEAFF
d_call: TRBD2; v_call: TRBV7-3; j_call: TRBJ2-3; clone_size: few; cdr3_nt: TGTGCCAGCAGCGCGGGACTAGCTTCAGATACGCAGTATTTT; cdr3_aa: CASSAGLASDTQYF
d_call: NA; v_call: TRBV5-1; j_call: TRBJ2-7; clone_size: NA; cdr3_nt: TGCGCCAGCAGCTTGACGGGGACAAAGGGATCCTACGAGCAGTACTTC; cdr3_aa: CASSLTGTKGSYEQYF
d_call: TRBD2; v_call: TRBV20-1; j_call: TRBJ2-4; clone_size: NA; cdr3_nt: TGCAGCGCGAAAGCGGGGGGTGCCAAAAACATTCAGTACTTC; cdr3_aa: CSAKAGGAKNIQYF
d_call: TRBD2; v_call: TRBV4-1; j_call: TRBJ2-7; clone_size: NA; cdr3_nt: TGCGCCAGCAGCCAAGAAGGTAGCGGGGGAACCCAGTACTTC; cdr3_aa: CASSQEGSGGTQYF
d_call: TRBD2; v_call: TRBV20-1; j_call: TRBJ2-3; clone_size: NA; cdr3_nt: TGCAGTGCTAGAGGCTTGGGACTAGCGGGAGTGAATCTCCCAGATACGCAGTATTTT; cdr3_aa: CSARGLGLAGVNLPDTQYF
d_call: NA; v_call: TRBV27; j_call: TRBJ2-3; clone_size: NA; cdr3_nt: TGTGCCAGCAGTTGCCTAGAAGCAACAGATACGCAGTATTTT; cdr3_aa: CASSCLEATDTQYF
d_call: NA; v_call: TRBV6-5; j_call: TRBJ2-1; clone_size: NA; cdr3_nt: TGTGCCAGCAGTCCTACGGGGGAGTACAATGAGCAGTTCTTC; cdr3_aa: CASSPTGEYNEQFF
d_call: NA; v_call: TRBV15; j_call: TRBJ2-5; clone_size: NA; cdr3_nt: TGTGCCACCTCGCGGGGACACACGCAAGAGACCCAGTACTTC; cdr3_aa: CATSRGHTQETQYF
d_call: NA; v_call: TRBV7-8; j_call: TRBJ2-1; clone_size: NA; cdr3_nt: TGTGCCAGCAGCCATGAGAGGTTCTCCTACAATGAGCAGTTCTTC; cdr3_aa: CASSHERFSYNEQFF
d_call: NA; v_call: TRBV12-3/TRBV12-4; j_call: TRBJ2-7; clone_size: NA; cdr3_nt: TGTGCCAGCAGTTCGGGGACGGACGTAACCTACGAGCAGTACTTC; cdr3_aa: CASSSGTDVTYEQYF
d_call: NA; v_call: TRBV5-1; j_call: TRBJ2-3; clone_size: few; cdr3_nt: TGCGCCAGCAGCTTGCAGGTACTCACAGATACGCAGTATTTT; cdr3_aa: CASSLQVLTDTQYF
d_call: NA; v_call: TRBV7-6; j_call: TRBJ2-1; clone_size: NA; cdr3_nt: TGTGCCAGCAGCCCTCGGGACGCCCCATTGAGAGCGGACTCTTACAATGAGCAGTTCTTC; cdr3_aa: CASSPRDAPLRADSYNEQFF
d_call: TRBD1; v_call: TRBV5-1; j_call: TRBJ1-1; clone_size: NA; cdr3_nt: TGCGCCAGCAGCGTGGGACAGGCGAACACTGAAGCTTTCTTT; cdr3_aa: CASSVGQANTEAFF
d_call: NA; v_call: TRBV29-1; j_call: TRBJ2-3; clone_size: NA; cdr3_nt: TGCAGCGTTGTGAAACAGGTCTTCACGGGAGATACGCAGTATTTT; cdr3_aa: CSVVKQVFTGDTQYF
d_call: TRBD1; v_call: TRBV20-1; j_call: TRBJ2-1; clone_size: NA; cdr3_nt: TGCAGTGCTAGAGGACAGACAGGGAGCAATGAGCAGTTCTTC; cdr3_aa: CSARGQTGSNEQFF
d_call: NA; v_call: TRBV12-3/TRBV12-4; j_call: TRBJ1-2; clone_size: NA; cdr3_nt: TGTGCCGGCAGTCTACGCTGGGGGCTCTATGGCTACACCTTC; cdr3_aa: CAGSLRWGLYGYTF